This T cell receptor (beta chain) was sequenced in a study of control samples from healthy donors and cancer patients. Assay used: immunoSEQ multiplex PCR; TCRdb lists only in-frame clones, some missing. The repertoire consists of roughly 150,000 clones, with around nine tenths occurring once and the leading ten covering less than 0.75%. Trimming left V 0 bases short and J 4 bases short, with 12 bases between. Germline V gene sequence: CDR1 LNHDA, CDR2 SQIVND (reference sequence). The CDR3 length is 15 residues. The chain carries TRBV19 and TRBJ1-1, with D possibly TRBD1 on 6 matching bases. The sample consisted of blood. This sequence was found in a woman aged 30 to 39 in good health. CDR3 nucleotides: TGTGCCAGTAGTATAGATCATGGAGGGGGCACTGAAGCTTTCTTT. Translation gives CASSIDHGGGTEAFF.